Below are 32 T cell receptor beta chains sequenced from a single sample in a study of T-cell reconstitution after alpha-beta-depleted transplantation in children. Unique molecular identifiers were incorporated into the prepared TCRbeta library. In TCRdb, the PCR reads were re-called with MiXCR into one record per CDR3 protein. This sample has about 540,000 distinct CDR3 sequences; approximately 20% occur once, and the top ten carry 3% to 3.5%. This specimen was PBMCs from the stem cell graft donor, taken from the stem cell graft. These receptor sequences come from a human donor who donated a stem cell graft to a child with acute lymphoblastic leukemia.

This clonotype has only a few counts. The rearrangement links TRBV3-1 to TRBJ1-6, with a possible D match to TRBD1 (6 bases). CDR3 length equals 13 residues. Germline assignment: CDR1 LGHDT and CDR2 YNNKEL (reference sequence). The germline V and J ends were trimmed by 3 bases and 9 bases, with 9 bases remaining between them. CDR3: CASSHQGSSPLHF. DNA for the CDR3: TGTGCCAGCAGCCACCAGGGGAGTTCACCCCTCCACTTT.

This clonotype was seen more than once but under ten times. The chain joins TRBV5-6 to TRBJ2-1; tentatively, D is TRBD2 (5 bases). Between the trimmed V and J ends, which lost 0 bases and 2 bases, there was a span of 15 bases. CDR1 is SGHDT and CDR2 is YYEEEE in the germline V gene. The CDR3 is 17 residues long. CDR3 sequence reads: CASSLGFPEGPYNEQFF. The CDR3 nucleotides are TGTGCCAGCAGCTTGGGCTTCCCCGAGGGTCCCTACAATGAGCAGTTCTTC. Full variable domain (missing parts from reference TRBV5-6 and TRBJ2-1): DAGVTQSPTHLIKTRGQQVTLRCSPKSGHDTVSWYQQALGQGPQFIFQYYEEEERQRGNFPDRFSGHQFPNYSSELNVNALLLGDSALYLCASSLGFPEGPYNEQFFGPGTRLTVL.

This clonotype was detected only a few times. The CDR3 loop is CASSLGRGEYEQYF. The CDR3 DNA reads TGTGCCAGCAGCTTAGGTCGGGGGGAGTACGAGCAGTACTTC. The chain couples TRBV7-6 to TRBJ2-7, with 7 bases identical to TRBD2. CDR3 length: 14 amino acids. V dropped 1 base and J dropped 4; count of bases not matched to a gene: 4. The germline CDR1 and CDR2 sequences are SGHVS and FNYEAQ.

The V and J genes are TRBV6-1 and TRBJ2-3; a weak D match, TRBD2 (6 bases). This CDR3 spans 15 amino acids. Germline values: CDR1 MNHNS, CDR2 SASEGT. V lost 5 bases and J 5 bases, leaving 17 bases between the germline ends. The CDR3 DNA reads as TGTGCCAGCAGTCAGCGCGGGGCGGGTATAGATACGCAGTATTTT. This codes for CASSQRGAGIDTQYF.

This clonotype was seen a few times. The V and J genes are TRBV29-1 and TRBJ2-1; 7 bases agree with TRBD2. From germline, CDR1 is SQVTM and CDR2 ANQGSEA. The CDR3 is 13 residues long. V shed 5 bases and J 6 bases; nucleotides not matched to a gene: 7. The CDR3 DNA is TGCAGCGTTCGAGGGAGGGCCTTCAATGAGCAGTTCTTC. Translation gives CSVRGRAFNEQFF.

The rearrangement links TRBV7-6 to TRBJ2-5; TRBD2 matches 11 bases. The length of the CDR3 is 15 residues. Germline loops: CDR1 SGHVS, CDR2 FNYEAQ. V shed 1 base, J shed 5 bases, and the junction held 3 bases outside the gene matches. This CDR3 is CASSLVPSGRETQYF. CDR3 DNA: TGTGCCAGCAGCTTAGTGCCTAGCGGGAGGGAGACCCAGTACTTC.

The V gene is TRBV9, the J gene TRBJ1-1; D perhaps matches TRBD1 (5 bases). Germline CDR1 is SGDLS and CDR2 is YYNGEE. The ends were cut back, 0 bases at V and 1 base at J, with 7 bases in the middle. This CDR3 is built from 14 residues. The CDR3, as DNA: TGTGCCAGCAGCGTAGTTGGGGGGAACACTGAAGCTTTCTTT. Amino acids: CASSVVGGNTEAFF.

The sample holds a few counts of this clonotype. This chain uses TRBV5-1 with TRBJ1-4; D unclear. Germline CDR1 SGHRS, CDR2 YFSETQ. This CDR3 has 18 amino acids. V was trimmed by 2 bases and J by 0 bases, leaving 17 bases between them. The CDR3 spells CASSFVGGRGATNEKLFF. Here the CDR3 DNA reads TGCGCCAGCAGCTTCGTGGGAGGGCGCGGAGCAACTAATGAAAAACTGTTTTTT.

This clonotype appeared a few times. The chain couples TRBV27 to TRBJ1-4; TRBD1 matches 7 bases. The CDR3 loop spans 16 amino acids. V lost 5 bases and J lost 8; bases outside the gene matches: 14. Germline V gives CDR1 MNHEY, CDR2 SMNVEV (reference sequence). CDR3 nucleotides: TGTGCCAGCAGTCCCGAGACTGGACAGGCGAAGGAAAAACTGTTTTTT. Its translation is CASSPETGQAKEKLFF.

CDR3 in DNA: TGCGCCAGCAGCCGGAAATTACAGACTAGCGGGCAAGAGACCCAGTACTTC. This encodes CASSRKLQTSGQETQYF. The chain couples TRBV5-1 to TRBJ2-5, with TRBD2 identical over 10 bases. Germline-derived CDR1 and CDR2 are SGHRS and YFSETQ. V was clipped by 4 bases and J by 2 bases; unmatched bases: 11. The CDR3 sequence is 17 residues long.

In this sample, this clonotype turned up a few times. DNA of the CDR3: TGTGCCAGCAGTAATCATCCCTACGAGCAGTACTTC. Translation gives CASSNHPYEQYF. The chain has TRBV12-3 or TRBV12-4 and TRBJ2-7; D remains ambiguous. The length of the CDR3 is 12 residues. V lost 5 bases and J 2 bases, leaving 7 bases between the germline ends.

V and J are TRBV3-1 and TRBJ2-7; 14 bases match TRBD2. The germline V gene encodes CDR1 LGHDT and CDR2 YNNKEL (reference sequence). This CDR3 comprises 22 residues. V dropped 4 bases and J dropped 1; count of bases not matched to a gene: 21. Written as DNA, the CDR3 is TGTGCCAGCAGCCGTAATTTATACGGACTAGCGGGAGGTCCCACGAATTCCTACGAGCAGTACTTC. Translating it yields CASSRNLYGLAGGPTNSYEQYF.

This clonotype was recorded a few times. The gene calls are TRBV13 and TRBJ1-2; 10 positions agree with TRBD1. The CDR3 sequence is 16 residues long. Trimming removed 1 base from V and 6 bases from J; junction bases left unmatched: 8. CDR1 and CDR2 from the germline V gene are PRHDT and FYEKMQ (reference sequence). CDR3 loop: CASSLDPDRGRDGYTF. The CDR3 DNA follows: TGTGCCAGCAGCTTAGACCCTGACAGGGGGCGCGATGGCTACACCTTC.

This clonotype came up a few times. The gene calls are TRBV5-1 and TRBJ2-1; TRBD2 matches at 11 bases. Germline values: CDR1 SGHRS, CDR2 YFSETQ. The CDR3 sequence is 16 residues long. Unmatched junction bases numbered 3, after V lost 0 bases and J lost 4 bases. CDR3 amino acids: CASSLGVAGGYNEQFF. The CDR3 region has the DNA TGCGCCAGCAGCTTGGGGGTAGCGGGAGGGTACAATGAGCAGTTCTTC. Combining the CDR3 with reference TRBV5-1 and TRBJ2-1 gives the whole variable domain KAGVTQTPRYLIKTRGQQVTLSCSPISGHRSVSWYQQTPGQGLQFLFEYFSETQRNKGNFPGRFSGRQFSNSRSEMNVSTLELGDSALYLCASSLGVAGGYNEQFFGPGTRLTVL.

This clonotype showed up just a few times. The chain is built from TRBV9 and TRBJ2-7; D not resolved. The length of the CDR3 is 15 residues. Trimming removed 4 bases at V and 0 bases at J, with 14 bases between. The germline gives CDR1 SGDLS, CDR2 YYNGEE. The CDR3 sequence: CASSTDVGSSYEQYF. DNA of the CDR3: TGTGCCAGCAGCACTGACGTGGGTAGCTCCTACGAGCAGTACTTC.

This clonotype was detected only a few times. The chain uses TRBV5-1 and TRBJ1-5, with D unresolved. This CDR3 has 11 amino acids. Per the germline V gene, CDR1 is SGHRS and CDR2 is YFSETQ. The V gene lost 7 bases and the J gene lost 5 bases, with 7 bases spanning the gap. The CDR3 sequence is CASLGHQPQHF. The CDR3 nucleotides read TGCGCCAGCCTTGGGCATCAGCCCCAGCATTTT.

V is TRBV5-1 and J is TRBJ2-7; TRBD1 matches at 9 bases. With 4 bases clipped from V and 2 bases from J, the junction kept 7 bases outside the gene matches. This CDR3 comprises 15 residues. Germline CDR1 is SGHRS and CDR2 is YFSETQ. The CDR3 region has the DNA TGCGCCAGCAGCGGAAGGACAGGGGCGCCCTACGAGCAGTACTTC. The encoded protein is CASSGRTGAPYEQYF.

A few counts support this clonotype. The CDR3 protein is CASSFAGSYNEQFF. CDR3 sequence (DNA): TGTGCCAGCAGCTTTGCGGGCTCCTACAATGAGCAGTTCTTC. V and J are TRBV7-2 and TRBJ2-1; D possibly corresponds to TRBD2 (5 bases). V was shortened by 3 bases and J by 0 bases, with 6 bases between the two germline ends. The CDR3 runs to 14 residues. CDR1 is SGHTA, CDR2 FQGNSA, per germline.

This clonotype came up a few times. The rearrangement joins TRBV11-2 to TRBJ2-4; TRBD2 agrees at 11 bases. Germline V gene lookup returns CDR1 SGHAT and CDR2 FQNNGV. The V and J ends lost 4 bases and 1 base, in that order; junction bases with no gene match: 3. The CDR3 runs 16 residues. The CDR3, as DNA: TGTGCCAGCAGCTCGACTAGCGGGGTGGCCAAAAACATTCAGTACTTC. This translates into CASSSTSGVAKNIQYF.

V usage is TRBV25-1 and J usage is TRBJ2-5; perhaps TRBD2 as D (5 bases). This CDR3 has 15 amino acids. Germline values: CDR1 MGHDK, CDR2 SYGVNS. V lost 8 bases to trimming and J lost 1 base, with 17 bases between them. The CDR3 DNA reads as TGTGCCAGCTCGGAGGCCGGCTACCTCCAAGAGACCCAGTACTTC. It encodes CASSEAGYLQETQYF.

The J gene is TRBJ2-7, the V gene TRBV5-1, with TRBD1 matching over 8 bases. Germline lookup yields CDR1 SGHRS and CDR2 YFSETQ. Trimming at V came to 4 bases and at J to 2 bases, leaving 5 bases not matched to a gene. The CDR3 has 14 residues. DNA of the CDR3: TGCGCCAGCAGCATACTGACAGGGGCCTACGAGCAGTACTTC. Translating it yields CASSILTGAYEQYF.

This chain joins TRBV5-5 and TRBJ2-5; D not certain. The length of the CDR3 is 14 residues. Germline CDR1 reads SGHKS; CDR2 reads YYEKEE (reference sequence). V was trimmed by 0 bases and J by 1 base, leaving 7 bases between them. CDR3 loop: CASSLVPPQETQYF. The CDR3 DNA sequence: TGTGCCAGCAGCTTGGTGCCTCCCCAAGAGACCCAGTACTTC.

The rearrangement joins TRBV29-1 to TRBJ2-7, with D unresolved. The V gene lost 6 bases and the J gene lost 6 bases, with 15 bases spanning the gap. Per the germline V gene, CDR1 is SQVTM and CDR2 is ANQGSEA. The CDR3 is made up of 12 amino acids. CDR3 amino acids: CSVLDRFGEQYF. The CDR3 nucleotides are TGCAGCGTACTGGACCGCTTCGGCGAGCAGTACTTC.

The rearrangement uses TRBV12-3 or TRBV12-4 and TRBJ1-2; D is unresolved. The CDR3 is 16 residues long. Trimming removed 3 bases at V and 1 base at J, with 15 bases between. CDR3 sequence reads: CASSFGGSEINYGYTF. For the CDR3, the DNA is TGTGCCAGCAGTTTTGGAGGGAGTGAGATTAACTATGGCTACACCTTC.

The chain couples TRBV15 to TRBJ2-5, with TRBD2 as a possible D gene (6 bases). Germline V gives CDR1 LNHNV, CDR2 YYDKDF (reference sequence). The CDR3 extends over 16 amino acids. V shed 3 bases and J shed 5 bases, with 19 bases lying between them. The CDR3 sequence is CATSRAGTPLVETQYF. The CDR3 region has the DNA TGTGCCACCAGCAGGGCGGGGACGCCTTTGGTGGAGACCCAGTACTTC.

The table lists this clonotype with a few counts. The CDR3 DNA follows: TGTGCCAGCAGTTTACTCACAGGGTTGGGCGACAATGAGCAGTTCTTC. Protein sequence: CASSLLTGLGDNEQFF. This rearrangement joins TRBV12-3 or TRBV12-4 to TRBJ2-1, with D possibly matching TRBD1 (6 bases). With 2 bases removed from V and 5 bases from J, the gap between germline ends came to 16 bases. The CDR3 extends over 16 amino acids.

This clonotype was seen only a few times. This chain uses TRBV15 with TRBJ1-5; 9 nucleotides agree with TRBD1. The CDR3 is 17 amino acids. With V trimmed by 0 bases and J by 2 bases, 5 bases remained unmatched. Per germline, CDR1 LNHNV and CDR2 YYDKDF (reference sequence). The CDR3, as DNA: TGTGCCACCAGCAGAGAACAGGGGGCTATCGGCAATCAGCCCCAGCATTTT. Its protein product is CATSREQGAIGNQPQHF.

The chain is built from TRBV25-1 and TRBJ2-1; no clear D gene. The germline V and J ends were trimmed by 1 base and 6 bases, with 10 bases remaining between them. The germline V gene has CDR1 MGHDK and CDR2 SYGVNS. The CDR3 consists of 14 residues. The CDR3 sequence: CASSELAHRNEQFF. The CDR3 DNA is TGTGCCAGCAGTGAATTAGCTCACCGCAATGAGCAGTTCTTC.

The chain recombines TRBV9 with TRBJ1-1, with TRBD1 matching 8 bases. The germline V gene encodes CDR1 SGDLS and CDR2 YYNGEE. This CDR3 contains 16 residues. The trim removed 4 bases at V and 0 bases at J, leaving 8 bases unmatched. DNA for the CDR3: TGTGCCAGCAGCTCACGGGACAGGCCTATGAACACTGAAGCTTTCTTT. Translated, it gives CASSSRDRPMNTEAFF.

The chain uses TRBV5-1 and TRBJ2-1; D call uncertain. This CDR3 is 13 amino acids long. Germline lookup yields CDR1 SGHRS and CDR2 YFSETQ. Trimming cost V 4 bases and J 6 bases, with 11 bases left between them. The CDR3 DNA reads as TGCGCCAGCAGCCCCGTGAGCGTCAATGAGCAGTTCTTC. Its translation is CASSPVSVNEQFF.

V usage is TRBV20-1 and J usage is TRBJ1-3; D possibly corresponds to TRBD1 (5 bases). The germline V gene encodes CDR1 DFQATT and CDR2 SNEGSKA (reference sequence). V was trimmed by 5 bases and J by 4 bases, leaving 21 bases between them. The CDR3 has 16 amino acids. CDR3 protein: CSARGSRTLLGNTIYF. CDR3 DNA: TGCAGTGCTCGGGGGAGCAGAACGTTGTTAGGAAACACCATATATTTT.

The chain has TRBV11-2 and TRBJ2-7; D remains unclear. V was trimmed by 2 bases and J by 2 bases, leaving 10 bases between them. The CDR3 runs 14 residues. Germline-derived CDR1 and CDR2 are SGHAT and FQNNGV. CDR3 amino acids: CASSLRRLPYEQYF. The CDR3 DNA reads TGTGCCAGCAGCTTAAGGCGTCTGCCCTACGAGCAGTACTTC.